This T cell receptor beta chain is from a study of T-cell memory formation after mild COVID-19. Study conclusions and caveats: CD8+ contracting clones occupied EMRA, while CD4+ ones occupied mainly CM and EM.

With regard to this clonotype: What it recognizes is unknown.

TCRdb processed the 5' RACE reads anew with MiXCR; each CDR3 protein has one entry. The sample has hundreds of thousands of distinct CDR3 sequences, 20% to 25% seen once. Deletions cut 5 bases from V and 3 bases from J, with 17 bases between. The germline V gene has CDR1 MDHEN and CDR2 SYDVKM. The CDR3 contains 15 residues. The receptor's source is an adult woman who had mild COVID-19 (a few samples of this study predate the infection). Cell type and time point are not known. The rearrangement uses TRBV28 and TRBJ2-7, with D perhaps matching TRBD1 or TRBD2 (5 bases each). The source material was PBMCs or a T cell subset sorted from them (not recorded which). CDR3 amino acids: CASSPPGLVDYEQYF. DNA for the CDR3: TGTGCCAGCAGTCCCCCGGGGCTGGTCGACTACGAGCAGTACTTC.